This TCR beta chain was found in a study of T-cell memory formation after mild COVID-19. Study in general: TCR clusters showed largely donor specificity.

CDR3 length equals 16 residues. The germline gives CDR1 DFQATT, CDR2 SNEGSKA (reference sequence). Deletions cut 3 bases from V and 5 bases from J, with 22 bases between. Libraries for TCRalpha and TCRbeta carried sample barcodes and unique molecular identifiers via 5'RACE. MiXCR was run by TCRdb on the 5' RACE reads, yielding one entry per CDR3 protein. The sample lists 130,000 to 150,000 distinct CDR3 sequences, roughly 21% seen once, with approximately 2.4% in the top ten. This clonotype was recorded a few times. The sample taken for sequencing was PBMCs or a T cell subset sorted from them (not recorded which). The chain uses TRBV20-1 and TRBJ1-2; no reliable D call. This clonotype was obtained from an adult woman who had mild COVID-19 (a few samples of this study predate the infection). Cell type and time point are not known. CDR3 residues: CSARVLGVSAGYGYTF. The CDR3 DNA reads as TGCAGTGCTAGGGTTCTCGGGGTTTCCGCGGGGTATGGCTACACCTTC.